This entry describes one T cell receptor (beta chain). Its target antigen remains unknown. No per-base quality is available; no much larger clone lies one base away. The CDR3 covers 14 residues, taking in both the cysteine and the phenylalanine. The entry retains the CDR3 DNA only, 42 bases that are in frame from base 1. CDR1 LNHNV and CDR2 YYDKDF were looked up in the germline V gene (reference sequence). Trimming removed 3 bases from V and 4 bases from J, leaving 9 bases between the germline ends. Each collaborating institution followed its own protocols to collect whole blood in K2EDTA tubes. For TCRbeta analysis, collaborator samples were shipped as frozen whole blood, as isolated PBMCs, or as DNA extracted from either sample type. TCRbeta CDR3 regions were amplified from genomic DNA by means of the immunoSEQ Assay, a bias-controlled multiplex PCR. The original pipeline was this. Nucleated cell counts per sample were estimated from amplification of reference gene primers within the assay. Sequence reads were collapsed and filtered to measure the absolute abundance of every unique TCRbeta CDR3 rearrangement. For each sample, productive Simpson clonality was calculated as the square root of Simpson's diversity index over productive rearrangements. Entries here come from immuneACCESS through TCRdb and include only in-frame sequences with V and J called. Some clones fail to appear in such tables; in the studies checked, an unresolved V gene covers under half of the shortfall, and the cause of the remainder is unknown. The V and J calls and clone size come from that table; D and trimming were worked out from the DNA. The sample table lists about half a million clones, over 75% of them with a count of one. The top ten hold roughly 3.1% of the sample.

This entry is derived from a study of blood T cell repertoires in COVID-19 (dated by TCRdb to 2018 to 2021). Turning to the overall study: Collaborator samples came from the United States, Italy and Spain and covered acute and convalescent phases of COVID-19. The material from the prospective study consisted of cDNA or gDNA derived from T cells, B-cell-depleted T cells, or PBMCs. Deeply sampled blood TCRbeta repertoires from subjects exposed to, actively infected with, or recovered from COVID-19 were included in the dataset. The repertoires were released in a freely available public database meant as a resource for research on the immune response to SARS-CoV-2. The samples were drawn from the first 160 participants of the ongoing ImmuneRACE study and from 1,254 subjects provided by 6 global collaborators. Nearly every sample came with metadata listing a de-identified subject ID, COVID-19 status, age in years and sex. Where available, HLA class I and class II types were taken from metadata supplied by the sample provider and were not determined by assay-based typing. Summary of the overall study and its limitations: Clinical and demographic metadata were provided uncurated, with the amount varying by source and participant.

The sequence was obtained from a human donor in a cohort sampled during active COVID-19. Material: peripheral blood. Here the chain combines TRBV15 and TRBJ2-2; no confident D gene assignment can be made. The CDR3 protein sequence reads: CATSSYQSTGELFF. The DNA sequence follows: TGTGCCACCAGCAGTTATCAGTCCACCGGGGAGCTGTTTTTT.